This T cell receptor (beta chain) was captured by sequencing in a study of shared clonotypes between healthy human individuals (TCRdb year 2020). A note on the overall study: The cohort comprised two women and a few men aged 18 to 49 years. Libraries were prepared and TCR repertoires were sequenced by different laboratories using diverse techniques, in order to increase sequencing depth and limit assay-specific biases. Per donor, leukapheresis produced somewhere between about 0.85 and 9.5 billion PBMCs. To estimate repertoire size and how much clonotype sharing occurs between individuals, the study deeply sequenced the blood TCR repertoires of five healthy adults. For each donor, three plates each were used for CD4 naive and CD4 memory, two plates were used for CD8 naive, and one plate was used for CD8 memory. Results and caveats for the whole study, not just this receptor: Sampling was restricted to blood, and TCR repertoires in tissues likely differ from the TCR repertoires found in blood. Compared with non-shared clonotypes, clonotypes shared by all four sorted-subset donors had higher generation probabilities. Sharing across a few donors was observed for around 5% of naive CD4, 3% to 3.5% of naive CD8, 2.3% of memory CD4, and about 0.4% of memory CD8 clonotypes. Naive subsets generally had larger estimated clonotype richness than memory subsets. Because the study included a small number of donors, the genetic and exposure-history diversity represented was limited. Rarefaction of sorted-subset datasets indicated incomplete sequencing despite the large sequencing depth. Based on pairwise subsampling, the degree of clonotype sharing among donors was expected to be affected by sequencing depth.

The donors were healthy, HIV-negative adults with no recently reported acute infections or vaccinations. Every donor was a Caucasian adult residing in Nashville, Tennessee, USA. CD4+ T cells were enriched through magnetic negative selection, after which naive cells were positively selected on CD45RA and the remaining negative fraction served as the memory subset. Blood was obtained by leukapheresis, after which PBMCs were separated by Ficoll-Histopaque density gradient centrifugation and cryopreserved in liquid nitrogen vapor phase. Analytical flow cytometry was used to check the purity and quantity of each magnetically sorted T cell population. Genomic DNA was isolated from every sorted fraction and measured by UV absorbance on a Nanodrop 2000c. From cysteine to phenylalanine, the CDR3 is 15 amino acids long. Only the CDR3 DNA stays, 45 bases, in frame from base 1. CDR1 and CDR2, per the germline V gene, are LGHNA and YSLEER. Ends trimmed: V by 1 base, J by 5 bases; bases unmatched to a gene: 6.

Remarks on this clone: Its cognate antigen has yet to be identified. Per-nucleotide qualities are absent, and no much larger clonotype sits a single base away.

Using the deep immunoSEQ assay, multiplex PCR amplified TCR CDR3 regions from genomic DNA. Genomic DNA extracted from each cell subset was distributed evenly over all wells of several immunoSEQ 96-well plates, and each plate served as one replicate. For sorted subsets, around 0.2 ug of genomic DNA, equivalent to around 31,000 T cell genomes, went into each replicate PCR. Purified libraries were measured with a Qubit 3.0 fluorometer, size-checked on a Bioanalyzer 2100, and measured again with the KAPA Library Quantification kit. Every immunoSEQ 96-well plate was sequenced on a separate single-read 150-cycle Illumina NextSeq 550 flow cell. In the paper's pipeline: Because the immunoSEQ output included only junctional sequences and no quality scores, the filtering could not be the same as the filtering used for full-length reads. To assign V/J genes and CDR3, sequences were annotated against IMGT germline references using PyIR, a Python wrapper for IgBLAST v1.9. Reads were filtered out if the reads had weak V/J assignments (E-value above 1e-6), no CDR3, stop codons, out-of-frame junctions, or ambiguous translated residues. V3J clonotypes were defined as sequences sharing an identical inferred V gene, J gene, and CDR3 amino acid sequence. Percentage overlap between repertoires was calculated by dividing the number of shared unique clonotypes by the size of the smaller repertoire. Three approaches were used to assess repertoire richness: RTK rarefaction, the Chao1 estimator, and Recon v2.1 estimates of unobserved clonotypes. OLGA was used to compute generation probabilities for all TCRbeta clonotypes that the gDNA method yielded from a handful of donors. TCRdb mirrors the immuneACCESS table, restricted to in-frame sequences. Some clones are absent from its copies; in checked studies, under half trace to an unresolved V gene, and the reason for the others is unknown. The V and J calls and the clone size are those of that table, but D and trimming were determined from the DNA. The sample profile shows approximately 980,000 clones; less than 85% of them were found once. About 1.5% of the sample is taken by the ten largest.

The rearranged segments are TRBV4-3 and TRBJ2-5, with 8 bases aligning to TRBD1. Sequencing was performed on memory CD4+ T cells sorted from blood. The intended sense of this specimen's cell subset or site label: CD45RA-negative fraction. This receptor was taken from a man aged 18 to 29 in good health. The DNA sequence reads TGCGCCAGCAGCCAAGCGGACAGGGCCGGGGAGACCCAGTACTTC. It is translated as CASSQADRAGETQYF.